This is a list of T cell receptor beta chains from one sample in a study of T-cell memory formation after mild COVID-19. TCRdb itself ran the 5' RACE reads through MiXCR, one entry per CDR3 protein. This table has about 470,000 distinct CDR3 sequences, 20% to 25% appearing once. The sequencing sample was made of PBMCs or a T cell subset sorted from them (not recorded which). The receptors stem from an adult woman who had mild COVID-19 (a few samples of this study predate the infection). Cell type and time point are not known. The CDR3 runs from the conserved cysteine through the conserved F or W. A D gene is named only where the DNA matches it firmly. Only part of the rows carry a size: once, few, many, or a class if the clone is expanded.

>TRBJ1-2|NA|NA|TRBV6-2/TRBV6-3
CASSYGSTGDGYTF
TGTGCCAGCAGTTACGGGTCGACAGGTGACGGCTACACCTTC
>TRBJ2-5|NA|few|TRBV7-9
CASSLRDPAQETQYF
TGTGCCAGCAGCTTACGGGACCCGGCCCAAGAGACCCAGTACTTC
>TRBJ2-7|NA|few|TRBV7-9
CASSLLSDSYEQYF
TGTGCCAGCAGCCTTCTTAGTGACAGCTACGAGCAGTACTTC
>TRBJ2-7|NA|few|TRBV6-5
CASSGGRGLGQYF
TGTGCCAGCAGTGGAGGCAGGGGCTTGGGGCAGTACTTC
>TRBJ2-7|TRBD2|NA|TRBV30
CAWSEGLAGMYEQYF
TGTGCCTGGAGTGAAGGACTAGCGGGGATGTACGAGCAGTACTTC
>TRBJ1-2|NA|NA|TRBV6-1
CASSAAANYGYTF
TGTGCCAGCAGTGCCGCAGCTAACTATGGCTACACCTTC
>TRBJ2-3|NA|NA|TRBV12-3/TRBV12-4
CASTRADTQYF
TGTGCCAGCACTAGAGCAGATACGCAGTATTTT
>TRBJ2-1|NA|NA|TRBV6-1
CASSEAPSGPGPYNEQFF
TGTGCCAGCAGTGAAGCGCCCTCCGGGCCGGGCCCCTACAATGAGCAGTTCTTC
>TRBJ2-1|NA|few|TRBV4-1
CASSQAGGLLLQFF
TGCGCCAGCAGCCAAGCCGGTGGACTGCTTTTGCAGTTCTTC
>TRBJ1-1|NA|NA|TRBV5-1
CASSATAVGTEAFF
TGCGCCAGCAGCGCAACAGCCGTGGGCACTGAAGCTTTCTTT
>TRBJ2-4|NA|NA|TRBV4-3
CASSPYSVAGNIQYF
TGCGCCAGCAGCCCATATTCCGTGGCGGGAAACATTCAGTACTTC
>TRBJ1-3|NA|NA|TRBV2
CASSEHPGDLPAIYF
TGTGCCAGCAGTGAACATCCGGGGGACCTTCCGGCCATATATTTT
>TRBJ2-7|NA|NA|TRBV5-1
CASKTGAGLGEQYF
TGCGCCAGCAAAACCGGGGCGGGATTGGGTGAGCAGTACTTC
>TRBJ2-1|NA|few|TRBV2
CASSEAPSEVRAEDNEQFF
TGTGCCAGCAGTGAAGCCCCCTCCGAGGTAAGGGCGGAGGACAATGAGCAGTTCTTC
>TRBJ2-3|TRBD1|few|TRBV6-6
CASSSSLGQGEYF
TGTGCCAGCAGTTCATCACTAGGCCAGGGGGAGTATTTT
>TRBJ2-7|NA|NA|TRBV7-9
CASSPDISSLYEQYF
TGTGCCAGCAGCCCGGACATCTCCTCCCTCTACGAGCAGTACTTC
>TRBJ2-5|TRBD2|NA|TRBV7-2
CASSKTSGRETQYF
TGTGCCAGCAGCAAGACTAGCGGGAGGGAGACCCAGTACTTC